This entry describes one TCR beta chain. Its matching antigen is unknown. Use of 60 Vbeta and 13 Jbeta primers characterized the PCR. TCRdb's copy holds only in-frame clones and misses some; the assay was immunoSEQ multiplex PCR. The sample has fewer than 100,000 clones; around 80% are singletons. This sample was taken from a study of cytomegalovirus exposure and HLA in healthy donors. General observations from the study: Certain indistinguishable V segments, among them TRBV6-2 and TRBV6-3, were excluded. In an earlier analysis, in around 590 donors, most V segments appeared productive either ~90% or ~30% of the time.

V gave up 5 bases and J gave up 0 bases, with 12 bases separating them. The CDR3 runs 15 residues. CDR1 is SGHNT and CDR2 is YYREEE in the germline V gene (reference sequence). The receptor was isolated from a male donor in good health and CMV-seropositive. Sequenced input: PBMCs. This chain links TRBV5-4 with TRBJ2-1; tentative D call: TRBD1 (7 bases). The CDR3 DNA reads as TGTGCCAGCAGAGCAGGGGGGATCTCCTACAATGAGCAGTTCTTC. It specifies CASRAGGISYNEQFF.